This entry describes one T cell receptor (beta chain). This sample is part of a study of blood T cell repertoires in COVID-19. Turning to the study itself: The samples span acute and convalescent COVID-19 from the United States, Italy and Spain. Nucleic acid was either cDNA or gDNA, and it came from T cells, B-cell-depleted T cells, or PBMCs.

The germline CDR1 and CDR2 sequences are WSHSY and SAAADI. The CDR3 contains 15 residues. V was pared by 6 bases and J by 4 bases, with 5 bases of the junction left unmatched. Per the authors' pipeline: Estimation of nucleated cell counts was performed using reference gene primer amplification. The method was immunoSEQ multiplex PCR; TCRdb's version includes in-frame clones alone and lacks a portion of them. The D gene and trimming were derived from the DNA, and the V and J assignments and clone size from that table. Here the sample spans around 230,000 clones, roughly 82% being singletons. The V call is TRBV10-2, the J call TRBJ2-1; 11 bases match TRBD2. Sequencing was done on a sample of peripheral blood. The source is a man in his forties or fifties who had recovered from COVID-19. CDR3 sequence: CASRSLAGGYNEQFF. In nucleotides, the CDR3 is TGCGCCAGCAGGTCGCTAGCGGGGGGATACAATGAGCAGTTCTTC.